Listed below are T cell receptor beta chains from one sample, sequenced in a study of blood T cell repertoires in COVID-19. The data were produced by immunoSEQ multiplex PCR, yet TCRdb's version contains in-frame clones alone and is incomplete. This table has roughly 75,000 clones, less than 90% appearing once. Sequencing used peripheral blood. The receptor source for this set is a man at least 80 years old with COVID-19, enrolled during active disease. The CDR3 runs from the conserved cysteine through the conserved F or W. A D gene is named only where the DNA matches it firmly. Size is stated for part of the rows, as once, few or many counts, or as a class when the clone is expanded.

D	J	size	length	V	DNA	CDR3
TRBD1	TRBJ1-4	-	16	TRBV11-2	TGTGCCAGCAGCCTTTCCTTGACAGGGGTGTACGAAAAACTGTTTTTT	CASSLSLTGVYEKLFF
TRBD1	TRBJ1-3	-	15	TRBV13	TGTGCCAGCAGCTTCACCGACAGGGGCGGAAACACCATATATTTT	CASSFTDRGGNTIYF
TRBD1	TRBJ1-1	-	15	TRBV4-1	TGCGCCAGCAGCCAAGCGGACAGGATGAACACTGAAGCTTTCTTT	CASSQADRMNTEAFF
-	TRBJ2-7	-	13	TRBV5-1	TGCGCCAGCAGCTTGGAGCAGGGATACGAGCAGTACTTC	CASSLEQGYEQYF
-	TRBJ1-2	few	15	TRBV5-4	TGTGCCAGCAGCACGATGGTGAGGAGGGAGAGTGGCTACACCTTC	CASSTMVRRESGYTF
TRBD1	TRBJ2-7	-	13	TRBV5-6	TGTGCCAGCAGCTCCAGGGGGATCTACGAGCAGTACTTC	CASSSRGIYEQYF
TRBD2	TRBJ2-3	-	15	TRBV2	TGTGCCAGCAGTGATGCGGCGGGGGGGTCAGATACGCAGTATTTT	CASSDAAGGSDTQYF
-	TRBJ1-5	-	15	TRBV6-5	TGTGCCAGCAGTTACGGGGGGGGCGTGAATCAGCCCCAGCATTTT	CASSYGGGVNQPQHF
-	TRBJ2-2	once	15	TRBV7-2	TGTGCCAGCAGCCCCGGAGGAGCGGGCCAGGGGGAGCTGTTTTTT	CASSPGGAGQGELFF
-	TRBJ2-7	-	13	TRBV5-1	TGCGCCAGCAGCTTAAACAGAGACTACGAGCAGTACTTC	CASSLNRDYEQYF
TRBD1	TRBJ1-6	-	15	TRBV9	TGTGCCAGCACCGATATTCGGACAGGGAATTCACCCCTCCACTTT	CASTDIRTGNSPLHF
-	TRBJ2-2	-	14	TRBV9	TGTGCCAGCAGCGTAGCGTCCAGGGCCGGGGAGCTGTTTTTT	CASSVASRAGELFF
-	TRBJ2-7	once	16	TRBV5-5	TGTGCCAGCAGCTTGTTCGGCGAGTTGGGGGGCTACGAGCAGTACTTC	CASSLFGELGGYEQYF
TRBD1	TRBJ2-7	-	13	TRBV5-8	TGTGCCAGCAGTCGGGACAGAGCTTACGAGCAGTACTTC	CASSRDRAYEQYF
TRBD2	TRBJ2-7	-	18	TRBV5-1	TGCGCCAGCAGCTTGGCCGGTGTGGCTAGCGGGGGGGTCTACGAGCAGTACTTC	CASSLAGVASGGVYEQYF
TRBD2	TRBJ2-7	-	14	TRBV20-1	TGCAGTGCTAGTTGGGGGAGGGGCTCCTACGAGCAGTACTTC	CSASWGRGSYEQYF
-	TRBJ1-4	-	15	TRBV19	TGTGCCAGTAGTATTTTCTCAGGGGCGCGAATAAAACTGTTTTTT	CASSIFSGARIKLFF
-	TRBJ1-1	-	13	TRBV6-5	TGTGCCAGCAGCGTCAGGGAGGGGACTGAAGCTTTCTTT	CASSVREGTEAFF
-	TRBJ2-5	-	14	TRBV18	TGTGCCAGCTCACCAAGATACAGGGAAGAGACCCAGTACTTC	CASSPRYREETQYF
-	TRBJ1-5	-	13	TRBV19	TGTGCCAGCCGTGCTAACGGCAATCAGCCCCAGCATTTT	CASRANGNQPQHF
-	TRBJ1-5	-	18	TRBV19	TGTGCCAGTAGTATCTTGAGGGCGGGGGGGCGTAGCAATCAGCCCCAGCATTTT	CASSILRAGGRSNQPQHF
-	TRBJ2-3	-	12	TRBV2	TGTGCCAGCAAGGTGGGGGGAGATACGCAGTATTTT	CASKVGGDTQYF
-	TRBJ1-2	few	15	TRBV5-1	TGCGCCAGCAGCTTGAGTAGCAGGGGCCACTATGGCTACACCTTC	CASSLSSRGHYGYTF
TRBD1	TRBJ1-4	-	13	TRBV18	TGTGCCAGCTCACCAGGGACAGACGAAAAACTGTTTTTT	CASSPGTDEKLFF
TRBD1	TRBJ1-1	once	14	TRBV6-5	TGTGCCAGCAGTCCCGGACAGGGGGGCACTGAAGCTTTCTTT	CASSPGQGGTEAFF
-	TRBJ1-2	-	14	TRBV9	TGTGCCAGCAGCACTCAACAGGGATTGCATGGCTACACCTTC	CASSTQQGLHGYTF
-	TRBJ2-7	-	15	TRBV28	TGTGCCAGCAGTGGAGGGGACAGTTCCACCTACGAGCAGTACTTC	CASSGGDSSTYEQYF
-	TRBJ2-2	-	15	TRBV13	TGTGCCAGCAGCGCAATAGGGGGATCCACCGGGGAGCTGTTTTTT	CASSAIGGSTGELFF
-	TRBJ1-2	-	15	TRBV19	TGTGCCAGTAGTCAGCGGCGGACAGAACACTATGGCTACACCTTC	CASSQRRTEHYGYTF
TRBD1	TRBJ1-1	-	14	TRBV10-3	TGTGCCATCAGTGGAGACAGGGTTAACACTGAAGCTTTCTTT	CAISGDRVNTEAFF
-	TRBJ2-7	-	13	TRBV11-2	TGTGCCAGCAGCTTAGGTCCCACCTACGAGCAGTACTTC	CASSLGPTYEQYF
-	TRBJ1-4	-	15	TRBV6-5	TGTGCCAGCAACTTCTTGGGCACCACGAATGAAAAACTGTTTTTT	CASNFLGTTNEKLFF
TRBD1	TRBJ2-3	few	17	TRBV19	TGTGCCAGTACCTCAGGGGGCGGAATTTGGAGCACAGATACGCAGTATTTT	CASTSGGGIWSTDTQYF
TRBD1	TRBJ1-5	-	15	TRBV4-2	TGTGCCAGCAGCCGAGGACAGGGAGGCAATCAGCCCCAGCATTTT	CASSRGQGGNQPQHF
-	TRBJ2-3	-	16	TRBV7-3	TGTGCCAGCAGCTTAAATGGTCTGGGGGGTCAAGATACGCAGTATTTT	CASSLNGLGGQDTQYF
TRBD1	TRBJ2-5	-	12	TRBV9	TGTGCCAGCAGCCCGCGGACAGGGGGCTTGTACTTC	CASSPRTGGLYF
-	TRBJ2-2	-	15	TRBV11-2	TGTGCCAGCAGCTTAGCCGGGGGATTCGGCGGGGAGCTGTTTTTT	CASSLAGGFGGELFF
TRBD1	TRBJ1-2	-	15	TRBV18	TGTGCCAGCTCACCATCCACGGGACAGGTCTATGGCTACACCTTC	CASSPSTGQVYGYTF
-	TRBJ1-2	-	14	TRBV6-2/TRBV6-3	TGTGCCAGCAGTTTATCAGGGCCTTGGAATGGCTACACCTTC	CASSLSGPWNGYTF
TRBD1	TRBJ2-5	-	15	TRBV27	TGTGCCAGCAGACGGATCAGGACAGGGAGGGAGACCCAGTACTTC	CASRRIRTGRETQYF
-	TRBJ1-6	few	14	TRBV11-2	TGTGCCAGCAGCCAGGGGCTCCAAGTTTCACCCCTCCACTTT	CASSQGLQVSPLHF
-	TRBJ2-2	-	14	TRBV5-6	TGTGCCAGCAGCTTAGTGCAGGGCACCGGGGAGCTGTTTTTT	CASSLVQGTGELFF
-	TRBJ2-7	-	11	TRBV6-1	TGTGCCAGCAGTGAAGTTAACGAGCAGTACTTC	CASSEVNEQYF
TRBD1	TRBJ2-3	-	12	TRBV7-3	TGTGCCAGCAGCACTACAGGGGGCGTACCGTATTTT	CASSTTGGVPYF
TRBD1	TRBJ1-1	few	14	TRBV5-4	TGTGCCAGCAGTCCGGGACAGGGGATCACTGAAGCTTTCTTT	CASSPGQGITEAFF
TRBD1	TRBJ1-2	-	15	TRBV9	TGTGCCAGCAGCGTCTACAGGGGGCAAAGGGATGGCTACACCTTC	CASSVYRGQRDGYTF
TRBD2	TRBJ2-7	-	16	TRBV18	TGTGCCAGCTCACCCGCCAGCGGGGGTCGCGCCTACGAGCAGTACTTC	CASSPASGGRAYEQYF
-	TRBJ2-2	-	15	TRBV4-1	TGCGCCAGCAGCCAGGGGAGCTGGAACACCGGGGAGCTGTTTTTT	CASSQGSWNTGELFF
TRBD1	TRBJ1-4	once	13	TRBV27	TGTGCCAGCAGTTTTGACAGGGGTGAAAAACTGTTTTTT	CASSFDRGEKLFF
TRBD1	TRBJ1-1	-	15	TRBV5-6	TGTGCCAGCGCACCCATGGGACAGAGGAACACTGAAGCTTTCTTT	CASAPMGQRNTEAFF
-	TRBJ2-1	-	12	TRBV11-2	TGTGCCAGCAGCACCTACGGACATCAGCAGTTCTTC	CASSTYGHQQFF
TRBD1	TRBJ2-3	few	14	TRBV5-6	TGTGCCAGCAGACAGGGGGTTTTCACAGATACGCAGTATTTT	CASRQGVFTDTQYF
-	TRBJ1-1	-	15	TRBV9	TGTGCCAGCAGCGTAGCTTCACAGGGAAGGACTGAAGCTTTCTTT	CASSVASQGRTEAFF
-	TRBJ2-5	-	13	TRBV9	TGTGCCAGCAGCGGGACATCTCAAGAGACCCAGTACTTC	CASSGTSQETQYF